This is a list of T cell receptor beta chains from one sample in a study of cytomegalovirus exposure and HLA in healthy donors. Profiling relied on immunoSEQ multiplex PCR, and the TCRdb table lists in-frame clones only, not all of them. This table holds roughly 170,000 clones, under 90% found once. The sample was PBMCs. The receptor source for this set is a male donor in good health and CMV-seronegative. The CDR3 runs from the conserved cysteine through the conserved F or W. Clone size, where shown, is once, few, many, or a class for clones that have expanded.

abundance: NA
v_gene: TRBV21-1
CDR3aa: CASSKAGTGTCPAYGYTF

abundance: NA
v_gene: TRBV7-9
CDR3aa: CASSLDFRTIRPLEQYF

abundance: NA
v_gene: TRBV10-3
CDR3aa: CAISESLGSGTEAFF

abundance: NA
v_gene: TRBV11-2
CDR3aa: CASSHYQRGFDEQFF

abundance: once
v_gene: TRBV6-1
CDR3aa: CASSQTRTGSYGYTF

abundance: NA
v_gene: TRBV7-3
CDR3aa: CASSPRLGGGDEQFF

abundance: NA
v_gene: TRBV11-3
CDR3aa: CASSLDRGNEQFF

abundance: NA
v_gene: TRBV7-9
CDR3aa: CASSSPGREGNTGELFF

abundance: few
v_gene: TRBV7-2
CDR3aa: CASSLGLRTSGRAYEQYF

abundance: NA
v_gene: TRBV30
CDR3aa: CAQTRGRQDTQYF

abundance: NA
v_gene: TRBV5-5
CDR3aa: CASQAGGPATDTQYF

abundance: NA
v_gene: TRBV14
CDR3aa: CASSLSMANEQFF

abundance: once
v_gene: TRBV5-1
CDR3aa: CASSSQGYTEAFF

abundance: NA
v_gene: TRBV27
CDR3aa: CASSYNLGRAGEQYF

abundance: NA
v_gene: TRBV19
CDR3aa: CASSPGGFHNEQFF

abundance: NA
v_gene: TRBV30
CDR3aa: CAWSVGGHGGRYGYTF

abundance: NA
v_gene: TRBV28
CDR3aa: CASSLAGNYGYTF

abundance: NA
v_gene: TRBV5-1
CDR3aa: CASSLAPGLAGGETQYF

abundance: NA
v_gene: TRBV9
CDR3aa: CASSVSGPSYNEQFF

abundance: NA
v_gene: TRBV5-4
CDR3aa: CASYRTGDTNEQFF

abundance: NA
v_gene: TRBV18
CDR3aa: CASSPQQVELAKNIQYF

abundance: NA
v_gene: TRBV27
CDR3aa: CASRLTAGARTYEQYF

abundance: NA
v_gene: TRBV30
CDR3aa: CAWSPGLAQETQYF

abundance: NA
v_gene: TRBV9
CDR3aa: CASSVEAGNYGYTF

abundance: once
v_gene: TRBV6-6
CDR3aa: CASSYGPYEQYF

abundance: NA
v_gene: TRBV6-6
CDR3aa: CASSYSSRAEAFF

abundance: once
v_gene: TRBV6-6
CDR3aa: CASSNRVLNTEAFF

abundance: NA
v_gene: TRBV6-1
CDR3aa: CASSEPRQGRYQPQHF

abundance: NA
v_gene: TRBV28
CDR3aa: CASSTAGVRTDTQYF

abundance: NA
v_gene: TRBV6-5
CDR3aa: CASSYLTGAGELFF

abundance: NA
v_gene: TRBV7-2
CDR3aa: CASIRGVGGSSYNEQFF

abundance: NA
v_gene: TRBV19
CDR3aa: CASSLRLAEPDEQYF

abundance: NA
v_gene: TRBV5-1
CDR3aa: CASTAQTTGVYNEQFF

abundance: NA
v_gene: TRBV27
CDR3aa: CASSLGRAYEQYF

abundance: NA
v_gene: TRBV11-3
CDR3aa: CASSLVTSGDNEQFF

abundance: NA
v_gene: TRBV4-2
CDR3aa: CASSQAISRGSGITDTQYF

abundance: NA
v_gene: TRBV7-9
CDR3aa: CSSSLVARGQFF

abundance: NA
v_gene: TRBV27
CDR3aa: CASSPSGGPLFATNEKLFF

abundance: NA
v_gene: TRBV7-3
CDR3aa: CASTSTGVGEQFF

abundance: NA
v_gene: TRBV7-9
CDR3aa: CASSRTGFNEKLFF

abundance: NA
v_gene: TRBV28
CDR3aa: CASSSLGYGYTF

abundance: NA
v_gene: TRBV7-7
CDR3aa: CASSLGQGGINEQFF

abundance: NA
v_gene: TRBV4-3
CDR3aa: CASSQDWTGGRLTEAFF

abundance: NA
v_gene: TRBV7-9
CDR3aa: CASSSDRVENTEAFF

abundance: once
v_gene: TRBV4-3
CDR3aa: CASSQDFGGRYSYEQYF

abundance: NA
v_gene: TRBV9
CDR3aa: CASSAAQTHSEQFF

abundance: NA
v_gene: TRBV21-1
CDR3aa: CASSPTREARTNEKLFF

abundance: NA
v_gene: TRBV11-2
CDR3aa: CASSSLRLAGGYEQYF

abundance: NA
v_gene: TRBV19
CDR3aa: CASSIQRGELNEQFF

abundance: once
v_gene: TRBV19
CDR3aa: CASSIFTTGQETQYF

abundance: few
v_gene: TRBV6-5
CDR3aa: CASRPPGTGVHEQYF